This T cell receptor beta chain originates from a study of T cell changes during pregnancy in multiple sclerosis. Sequencing used immunoSEQ multiplex PCR; TCRdb keeps in-frame clones, though not all of them. The sample has 40,000 to 55,000 clones; about 92% are singletons. The CDR3 loop spans 17 amino acids. Germline V lookup: CDR1 SGHTA, CDR2 FQGTGA. V was trimmed by 1 base and J by 4 bases, leaving 14 bases between them. The TCR was taken from a female donor with multiple sclerosis, enrolled in a pregnancy study. The V and J genes are TRBV7-3 and TRBJ2-6; tentatively, D is TRBD1 (5 bases). Sequenced material: CD4+ T cells from peripheral blood mononuclear cells, taken in the third trimester of pregnancy. The CDR3 sequence is CASSLSGDSLGANVLTF. The CDR3 DNA reads TGTGCCAGCAGCTTAAGCGGAGACAGCCTCGGGGCCAACGTCCTGACTTTC. The full variable domain, with the rest looked up from reference TRBV7-3 and TRBJ2-6, is GAGVSQTPSNKVTEKGKYVELRCDPISGHTALYWYRQSLGQGPEFLIYFQGTGAADDSGLPNDRFFAVRPEGSVSTLKIQRTERGDSAVYLCASSLSGDSLGANVLTFGAGSRLTVL.